Listed here are 11 T cell receptor beta chains from one sample, sequenced in a study of blood T cell repertoires in COVID-19. Some clones are missing from TCRdb's copy, which holds only in-frame ones; the method was immunoSEQ multiplex PCR. The table lists 200,000 to 300,000 clones, 75% to 90% of them singletons. The sample taken for sequencing was peripheral blood. These receptors were obtained from a human donor in a cohort sampled during active COVID-19.

This clone has only one observation. The chain joins TRBV18 to TRBJ2-1; the D gene is possibly TRBD1 (5 bases). V was pared by 3 bases and J by 0 bases, with 9 bases between. Germline V CDR1 and CDR2: KGHSH, LQKENI. This CDR3 contains 15 residues. The CDR3 spells CASSPPTASYNEQFF. CDR3 DNA: TGTGCCAGCTCACCGCCGACAGCCTCCTACAATGAGCAGTTCTTC.

The CDR3 region has the DNA TGTGCCACCCGACAGGGGGAGACCCAGTACTTC. Its protein product is CATRQGETQYF. The gene calls are TRBV10-3 and TRBJ2-5; 8 bases are a match to TRBD1. The germline CDR1 and CDR2 sequences are ENHRY and SYGVKD. This CDR3 has 11 amino acids. V was clipped by 10 bases and J by 5 bases; unmatched bases: 3.

J is TRBJ1-2 and V is TRBV12-3 or TRBV12-4; D ambiguous. V lost 3 bases and J lost 6, with 11 bases in between. The length of the CDR3 is 13 residues. The CDR3 coding sequence is TGTGCCAGCAGTTTTATACGGGAGGATGGCTACACCTTC. Translation: CASSFIREDGYTF.

This clone was counted a few times. V and J are TRBV4-1 and TRBJ2-7; possible D gene TRBD1, 6 bases. Trimming took 0 bases from V and 5 from J, leaving 14 bases between them. This CDR3 region has 15 residues. Germline-derived CDR1 and CDR2 are MGHRA and YSYEKL. In nucleotides, the CDR3 is TGCGCCAGCAGCCAAGATCGGGGATCAGGGGACGAGCAGTACTTC. Translated: CASSQDRGSGDEQYF.

The chain combines TRBV3-1 (or the pseudogene TRBV3-2) with TRBJ2-3, with 11 positions matching TRBD2. The length of the CDR3 is 17 residues. Germline V lookup: CDR1 LGHDT, CDR2 YNNKEL (reference sequence). V dropped 0 bases and J dropped 0; count of bases not matched to a gene: 2. The CDR3 sequence is CASSQDRTSGSTDTQYF. CDR3 nucleotides: TGTGCCAGCAGCCAAGATCGGACTAGCGGGAGCACAGATACGCAGTATTTT.

The chain couples TRBV5-8 to TRBJ2-1; TRBD2 aligns across 9 bases. CDR1 is SGHTS, CDR2 YDEGEE, per germline. This CDR3 spans 16 amino acids. J was trimmed by 4 bases and V by 4 bases; bases with no gene match: 9. CDR3 nucleotides: TGTGCCAGCAGCAGCGGGACACTAGCGGGTTACAATGAGCAGTTCTTC. Its protein product is CASSSGTLAGYNEQFF.

This sequence joins TRBV11-2 and TRBJ1-2; D possibly corresponds to TRBD1 (5 bases). There are 13 residues in the CDR3. In germline, CDR1 is SGHAT, CDR2 FQNNGV. Trimming removed 3 bases at V and 8 bases at J, with 13 bases between. CDR3 nucleotides: TGTGCCAGCAGCTTTAGGGGCGGTGGAGGCTACACCTTC. It translates to CASSFRGGGGYTF. The full variable domain, its missing parts supplied by reference TRBV11-2 and TRBJ1-2, is EAGVAQSPRYKIIEKRQSVAFWCNPISGHATLYWYQQILGQGPKLLIQFQNNGVVDDSQLPKDRFSAERLKGVDSTLKIQPAKLEDSAVYLCASSFRGGGGYTFGSGTRLTVV.

This chain connects TRBV4-2 to TRBJ2-3, with a possible D match to TRBD2 (7 bases). V was clipped by 1 base and J by 3 bases, with 14 bases between them. This CDR3 is 16 amino acids long. Germline-derived CDR1 and CDR2 are LGHNA and YNFKEQ. As DNA, the CDR3 is TGTGCCAGCAGCCAAGGGGGGGGCGGGGGAACAGATACGCAGTATTTT. It codes for CASSQGGGGGTDTQYF.

The rearrangement links TRBV6-5 to TRBJ2-2; D is unclear. Trimming removed 7 bases at V and 0 bases at J, with 12 bases between. This CDR3 spans 15 amino acids. Per the germline V gene, CDR1 is MNHEY and CDR2 is SVGAGI. The CDR3 DNA sequence: TGTGCCAGCAATCAAGGAGTCGCGAACACCGGGGAGCTGTTTTTT. As protein: CASNQGVANTGELFF.

About this clone itself: The conserved phenylalanine or tryptophan is not found at the CDR3 terminus, so this likely reflects a read error. It is unclear where the CDR3 begins or ends on the DNA, so no DNA is shown, and the CDR3 is as TCRdb lists it. This chain links TRBV5-1 with TRBJ1-1. Germline V CDR1 and CDR2: SGHRS, YFSETQ. The CDR3 spans 8 residues, counting both ends. CDR3 loop: CASPPLSP.

V gene TRBV28 combines with J gene TRBJ2-5; perhaps TRBD2 as D (7 bases). V was shortened by 4 bases and J by 4 bases, with 13 bases between the two germline ends. This CDR3 region has 14 residues. The germline gives CDR1 MDHEN, CDR2 SYDVKM. The DNA of the CDR3 is TGTGCCAGCAGTTATGGGGGGGCCGTAGAGACCCAGTACTTC. This gives the protein CASSYGGAVETQYF.